The present TCR beta chain was sequenced within a study of regulatory T cells in long-lasting Graves disease (dated by TCRdb to the early 2020s). Turning to the overall study: In the newly diagnosed Graves' disease group, patients had been taking antithyroid drugs for less than 3 months. Persistent Graves' disease patients were compared with newly diagnosed Graves' disease patients by peripheral blood TCR sequencing and RNA sequencing. The study was registered as a clinical trial and conducted in China. A total of around 35 samples underwent TCR sequencing, from around 13 patients with persistent Graves' disease and 20 patients with newly diagnosed Graves' disease.

Reading the label with the study, this specimen's time point is: newly diagnosed GD, antithyroid drugs for less than 3 months. RNA was extracted from PBMCs in TRIzol for both TCR sequencing and RNA sequencing. Graves' disease was diagnosed according to American Thyroid Association guidelines. Patients were recruited from an endocrinology department in Xi'an, China. From each patient, around 8.3 milliliters of peripheral blood was collected into an EDTA anticoagulant tube. Ficoll Paque Plus density gradient separation was used to isolate PBMCs, and no further T cell sorting was performed. An Agilent 2100 Bioanalyzer and agarose gel were used to check RNA quality, while a NanoDrop 2000 measured RNA concentration. The investigation overall reported the following: Preferential use of TRBV28, TRBJ1-2 and TRBJ2-5 was observed in persistent disease, whereas TRBV20-1 and TRBJ2-1 were favored in newly diagnosed disease. Persistent Graves' disease patients showed lower TCR Shannon entropy and fewer highly expanded clones than newly diagnosed patients, suggesting clonal expansion. Peripheral blood alone was examined, since thyroid tissue, which constituted the primary lesion, could not be accessed. Sequencing and analysis were limited to the TCR beta chain. More public clonotypes were shared among persistent patients (about 2,800) than among newly diagnosed patients (966). The small sample size was acknowledged by the authors as a limitation that may reduce accuracy.

The CDR3 holds 15 amino acids from the cysteine to the phenylalanine. This entry keeps only the CDR3 DNA: 45 bases, framed from base 1. At the junction V is shortened by 0 bases and J by 4 bases, with 13 bases in between. From the germline V gene, CDR1 is SGHRS and CDR2 is YFSETQ. Library method: multiplex PCR. Sequencing instrument: Illumina HiSeq 4000. CDR3 regions were amplified by Arm-PCR with iRepertoire HTBI primers to construct TCR beta libraries. Gel purification was performed on PCR products prior to sequencing. In the original analysis: Across samples, 60 to 75 TRBV and 13 to 15 TRBJ segments were identified and used for gene usage analysis of CDR3 amino acid clonotypes. COPE and FqMerger were used to merge filtered high-quality paired reads into contigs. BLAST was used to align contigs to IMGT TRBV, TRBD and TRBJ reference genes, and CDR3 was defined according to IMGT. Clonotypes above 0.1% frequency were classified as highly expanded clones. Shannon entropy served as the measure of repertoire diversity, while the Gini coefficient captured V-J evenness. A clonotype was considered public if more than one individual shared it. Using fastp at Q25 and MiXCR, TCRdb reprocessed the public reads and kept productive beta chains. Each entry merges the rows of one CDR3 protein and shows their most common DNA and genes. The V and J calls reflect TCRdb's pipeline rather than the authors' work. The sample records approximately 440,000 distinct CDR3 sequences, about a sixth of which are singletons. 9.5% to 15% of the sample rests with the top ten.

The table lists this clonotype with many counts. What this receptor recognizes is not known. Base qualities were left out, and no much larger clone turns up one base away. A further study also used this sample, focusing on T cells in Graves' hyperthyroidism and ophthalmopathy. As the second publication notes: A patient counted as having stable Graves' hyperthyroidism if no progression to ophthalmopathy occurred over 18 months of follow-up. Hyperthyroidism patients were newly diagnosed, with disease duration under 2 months, and aged 18 to 65 years. The study excluded patients with uncontrolled infections, other autoimmune diseases, pregnancy or lactation. Clinical symptoms, serum thyroxine and TRAb, thyroid ultrasound, and orbital computed tomography formed the basis for the diagnoses. The first round of RT-PCR for the TCR CDR3 was performed with the HTBI primer set and the Qiagen OneStep RT-PCR kit. Most expanded thyroid clonotypes (frequency above 0.001) were also detected in blood, a finding suggesting that blood repertoires may reflect thyroid immune responses. Ophthalmopathy was separated from stable hyperthyroidism by a 13 V-J signature model, with roughly 88% sensitivity and about 84% specificity obtained in cross-validation and 80%/75% obtained in testing. In validation, the model predicted progression to ophthalmopathy a median of roughly 6.2 months before onset, with over 60% sensitivity and 72.22% specificity. A discovery cohort of about a hundred patients, about 40 with Graves' ophthalmopathy and 57 with stable Graves' hyperthyroidism, was used to find distinguishing TCR V-J signatures. Prospective prediction of ophthalmopathy was tested in an independent validation cohort consisting of 18 to 20 hyperthyroidism patients and 15 or so patients who later progressed to ophthalmopathy. The 100 or so discovery patients were randomly divided into training and test sets at a 7:3 ratio. The study also compared thyroid tissue and blood T-cell repertoires from a handful of Graves' hyperthyroidism patients. After sampling, hyperthyroidism patients received methimazole starting at 30 mg daily, and ophthalmopathy patients received high-dose intravenous methylprednisolone. Libraries were constructed in a second round of multiplex PCR, after which size selection and purification were performed. Paired-end sequencing of the libraries was performed with 100 bp reads on an Illumina HiSeq2000. Raw data were processed with SOAPnuke, discarding reads with adapters, uncalled bases, mean Phred below 15, or no exact constant-primer or identifier match. High-quality paired reads were merged with COPE v1.2.5, and unique nucleotide sequences were defined as clonotypes. MiTCR v1.1 was used to align the clonotypes against IMGT TRBV, TRBD and TRBJ reference segments. The analysis included only V-J combinations with a frequency above 0.0001, which together covered roughly 99% of the repertoires. A TCS score was defined as the ratio of F50 (clonal expansion) to E x V (chaos), with BLOSUM62-based TCRdist applied between CDR3 peptides within each V-J. Welch's t-statistics and random forest reduced roughly 500 V-J features to roughly 13, which were used in a naive Bayes classifier (R e1071). No statistical method was used to fix the sample size in advance, and group allocation was not hidden from the investigators. According to the paper, TCR Vbeta CDR3 sequencing was carried out on some 130 peripheral blood samples, which came from approximately 41 ophthalmopathy, approximately 78 hyperthyroidism and about 17 progressor patients.

The rearrangement combines TRBV5-1 with TRBJ2-5; the D element could tentatively be TRBD1 or TRBD2, as 5 bases agree for each. Sequencing was performed on peripheral blood mononuclear cells (PBMCs), taken at new diagnosis, from a patient treated with antithyroid drugs. The clonotype originates from a man aged 35 to 55 with Graves disease. Donor details come from another sample of the same person, matched by shared clones. At the DNA level, the sequence is TGCGCCAGCAGCTTGGAGTGGGACGGCATAGAGACCCAGTACTTC. This is translated as CASSLEWDGIETQYF.